The clone carrying this T cell receptor beta chain was recorded a few times. Its antigen remains unidentified. These data originate in a study of T cell repertoires in cytomegalovirus infection. The wider study: Use of recently identified HLA-C-restricted and well-studied HLA-B-restricted CMV epitopes was part of the study. It can be stated that public TCR beta signatures indicated CMV infection as well as a matching HLA type. Study-level points and caveats: CMV-specific TCR beta clonotypes restricted by HLA-C were the ones dominating the ex vivo response. Cumulative frequency of public TCR beta families picked out carriers of CMV plus the relevant HLA.

Per the germline V gene, CDR1 is SGHNT and CDR2 is YYREEE (reference sequence). The CDR3 covers 16 residues. The germline V and J ends were trimmed by 0 bases and 0 bases, with 13 bases remaining between them. MiXCR was run by TCRdb on the reads, yielding one entry per CDR3 protein. The data hold around 710,000 distinct CDR3 sequences, with 25% to 30% observed a single time. Source: cultured CD8+ T cells from PBMCs, taken from culture after CMV antigen stimulation. The chain has TRBV5-4 and TRBJ2-7; D is uncertain. This TCR was sampled from a human donor in good health (CMV status not recorded). Some clones in this sample may be carry-over from other donors' samples. DNA for the CDR3: TGTGCCAGCAGCTTGGAAGCGTTTACGAGCTCCTACGAGCAGTACTTC. As protein: CASSLEAFTSSYEQYF.